These 28 T cell receptor beta chains originate from one sample sequenced in a study of human T cells and chemical hapten exposure. As to time point: patch test 2, 6 weeks after DPC sensitization. This sample's treatment: therapeutic diphenylcyclopropenone sensitization with weekly scalp DPC. One entry per CDR3 protein results from TCRdb running MiXCR on the RACE reads. The table includes tens of thousands of distinct CDR3 sequences, 8.5% detected once. Sequenced here: whole blood, sampled in connection with sensitization to the hapten diphenylcyclopropenone (DPC). These TCRs come from a woman in her fifties or sixties with alopecia areata. Some clones in this sample may be carry-over from other donors' samples.

This clonotype was observed a handful of times. V is TRBV3-1 and J is TRBJ1-4; 9 bases match TRBD1. The germline V gene has CDR1 LGHDT and CDR2 YNNKEL (reference sequence). The CDR3 spans 15 residues. V dropped 3 bases and J dropped 8; count of bases not matched to a gene: 7. This CDR3 is CASSHYRGPSEKLFF. The CDR3 bases are TGTGCCAGCAGCCATTACAGGGGGCCCTCGGAAAAACTGTTTTTT.

The chain links TRBV6-2 or TRBV6-3 to TRBJ2-5, with D uncertain. The ends were cut back, 3 bases at V and 4 bases at J, with 6 bases in the middle. Germline loops: CDR1 MNHEY, CDR2 SVGEGT. The CDR3 totals 12 residues. The CDR3 region is CASSYPGETQYF. The DNA for the CDR3 is TGTGCCAGCAGTTATCCCGGAGAGACCCAGTACTTC.

Many counts were recorded for this clonotype. The chain combines TRBV29-1 with TRBJ1-1, with D uncertain. Per germline, CDR1 SQVTM and CDR2 ANQGSEA. This CDR3 is built from 11 residues. V was cut by 3 bases and J by 5 bases, with 7 bases left in between. CDR3 in amino acids: CSVDRYTEAFF. The CDR3 coding sequence is TGCAGCGTTGACAGATATACTGAAGCTTTCTTT.

This clonotype was observed a handful of times. The rearrangement uses TRBV5-1 and TRBJ1-1, with D tentatively TRBD1 (5 bases). The CDR3 loop spans 15 amino acids. Germline V gene sequence: CDR1 SGHRS, CDR2 YFSETQ. Trimming removed 4 bases at V and 4 bases at J, with 17 bases between. The DNA of the CDR3 is TGCGCCAGCAGCGCGGAGCCAGGGAGGGTCACTGAAGCTTTCTTT. It codes for CASSAEPGRVTEAFF.

The chain carries TRBV28 and TRBJ2-6, with D maybe TRBD2 (6 bases). This CDR3 region has 17 residues. CDR1 MDHEN and CDR2 SYDVKM come from the germline V gene. The germline V and J ends were trimmed by 0 bases and 0 bases, with 9 bases remaining between them. CDR3 region: CASSLWGGASGANVLTF. The CDR3 region has the DNA TGTGCCAGCAGTTTATGGGGCGGGGCCTCTGGGGCCAACGTCCTGACTTTC. Full variable domain (outside the CDR3, taken from reference TRBV28 and TRBJ2-6): DVKVTQSSRYLVKRTGEKVFLECVQDMDHENMFWYRQDPGLGLRLIYFSYDVKMKEKGDIPEGYSVSREKKERFSLILESASTNQTSMYLCASSLWGGASGANVLTFGAGSRLTVL.

This clonotype was found a few times. The V and J genes are TRBV7-9 and TRBJ2-2, with D possibly called TRBD1 or TRBD2 (6 bases each). The CDR3 loop spans 16 amino acids. The germline V gene has CDR1 SEHNR and CDR2 FQNEAQ (reference sequence). The V end was cut by 5 bases, the J end by 4 bases, with 17 bases between. The CDR3 region is CASSPSGAGGTGELFF. The CDR3 DNA reads as TGTGCCAGCAGCCCGTCGGGGGCCGGGGGCACCGGGGAGCTGTTTTTT.

This clonotype was counted many times. The chain carries TRBV29-1 and TRBJ1-2; no firm D call. V shed 5 bases and J shed 6 bases, with 16 bases lying between them. The CDR3 totals 13 residues. Germline V gene sequence: CDR1 SQVTM, CDR2 ANQGSEA. CDR3 sequence (DNA): TGCAGCGTTCCGAGGCGGCGTAGTAATGGCTACACCTTC. This translates into CSVPRRRSNGYTF.

Regarding this clonotype: The junction does not match germline at one end; this may be a read error. This chain uses TRBV29-1 with TRBJ2-1, with TRBD1 identical over 7 bases. The CDR3 extends over 10 amino acids. Per the germline V gene, CDR1 is SQVTM and CDR2 is ANQGSEA. The DNA for the CDR3 is TGCAGCATTTCCGGGACAGAGGTGGTCTTC. It translates to CSISGTEVVF.

This clonotype was recorded many times. The chain links TRBV6-6 to TRBJ2-1; D not certain. CDR1 and CDR2 (germline): MNHNY, SVGAGI (reference sequence). The CDR3 consists of 13 residues. Trimming removed 6 bases at V and 4 bases at J, with 10 bases between. In nucleotides, the CDR3 is TGTGCCAGCAGAGAGGTCCCATACAATGAGCAGTTCTTC. This gives the protein CASREVPYNEQFF.

The genes are TRBV24-1 and TRBJ1-5; a possible D gene is TRBD1 (5 bases). The CDR3 covers 14 residues. Germline V gene sequence: CDR1 KGHDR, CDR2 SFDVKD. V lost 4 bases, J lost 3 bases, and 9 bases lay in between. The CDR3: CATSDGHLNQPQHF. As DNA, the CDR3 is TGTGCCACCAGTGACGGACATCTCAATCAGCCCCAGCATTTT.

This clonotype showed up many times. One end of the junction does not line up with germline, which may come from a read error. CDR3 bases: TGTGCCAGCGGCTTGCCTCAAGAGACCCAGTACTTC. It encodes CASGLPQETQYF. This chain connects TRBV7-2 to TRBJ2-5; D is unresolved. CDR1 SGHTA and CDR2 FQGNSA come from the germline V gene. CDR3 length: 12 residues.

This clonotype was detected many times. V and J are TRBV20-1 and TRBJ1-1; weak D call: TRBD1 (5 bases). V was pared by 3 bases and J by 5 bases, with 13 bases between. The germline V gene has CDR1 DFQATT and CDR2 SNEGSKA (reference sequence). This CDR3 spans 13 amino acids. This CDR3 reads CSASSQGDTEAFF. CDR3 DNA: TGCAGTGCTAGTAGTCAGGGAGATACTGAAGCTTTCTTT.

In its sample, this clonotype was seen many times. The chain employs TRBV5-1 and TRBJ1-4; D is possibly TRBD1 (6 bases). Germline V gene lookup returns CDR1 SGHRS and CDR2 YFSETQ. V gave up 4 bases and J gave up 15 bases, with 25 bases separating them. The CDR3 sequence is 15 residues long. CDR3 sequence (DNA): TGCGCCAGCAGCCTGCAACAGGGTTCCGGGCGGATAATGTTTTTT. The encoded protein is CASSLQQGSGRIMFF.

This clonotype was seen a few times. V usage is TRBV12-3 or TRBV12-4 and J usage is TRBJ2-4; either TRBD1 or TRBD2 may supply D (7 bases each). V lost 1 base and J lost 6, with 16 bases in between. The CDR3 consists of 16 residues. The CDR3 spells CASSLEQTGRGNIQYF. The CDR3 DNA sequence: TGTGCCAGCAGTTTAGAACAGACAGGGAGGGGAAACATTCAGTACTTC.

The chain recombines TRBV6-6 with TRBJ2-3, with 8 bases identical to TRBD2. V shed 5 bases and J 0 bases; nucleotides not matched to a gene: 4. Looked up from germline, CDR1 is MNHNY and CDR2 is SVGAGI (reference sequence). CDR3 length equals 15 residues. The CDR3 is CASSPGGPSTDTQYF. Here the CDR3 DNA reads TGTGCCAGCAGTCCGGGGGGGCCCAGCACAGATACGCAGTATTTT.

In this sample, this clonotype turned up a few times. The chain joins TRBV3-1 to TRBJ2-7, with a weak D call TRBD1 (5 bases). The V end was cut by 0 bases, the J end by 2 bases, with 11 bases between. Per germline, CDR1 LGHDT and CDR2 YNNKEL (reference sequence). The CDR3 length is 15 residues. The CDR3 loop is CASSQERGLTYEQYF. DNA of the CDR3: TGTGCCAGCAGCCAAGAAAGGGGTCTAACCTACGAGCAGTACTTC.

The J gene is TRBJ1-1, the V gene TRBV27, with TRBD1 matching over 7 bases. The CDR3 has 13 residues. Trimming removed 4 bases from V and 1 base from J; junction bases left unmatched: 0. The germline V gene encodes CDR1 MNHEY and CDR2 SMNVEV (reference sequence). The DNA of the CDR3 is TGTGCCAGCAGTTGGACAGGGAACACTGAAGCTTTCTTT. Its protein is CASSWTGNTEAFF.

This clonotype has more than one count but fewer than ten. The chain carries TRBV2 and TRBJ2-3, with TRBD1 matching 7 bases. Germline values: CDR1 SNHLY, CDR2 FYNNEI. The CDR3 contains 15 residues. V shed 6 bases and J 0 bases; nucleotides not matched to a gene: 6. CDR3 DNA sequence: TGTGCCAGCAGCCTATACAGGGGTAGCACAGATACGCAGTATTTT. This sequence encodes CASSLYRGSTDTQYF.

This clonotype was recorded at least ten times. The chain is built from TRBV20-1 and TRBJ1-6; tentatively, D is TRBD1 (5 bases). With 0 bases removed from V and 5 bases from J, the gap between germline ends came to 5 bases. This CDR3 region has 13 residues. Per germline, CDR1 DFQATT and CDR2 SNEGSKA (reference sequence). Here the CDR3 reads CSARDRDNSPLHF. CDR3 coding DNA: TGCAGTGCTAGAGACAGGGATAATTCACCCCTCCACTTT.

This clonotype has just a few counts. The chain combines TRBV10-3 with TRBJ2-7, with D possibly TRBD2 on 6 matching bases. V was clipped by 4 bases and J by 6 bases, with 19 bases between them. The germline gives CDR1 ENHRY, CDR2 SYGVKD. CDR3 length: 15 residues. The CDR3 nucleotides are TGTGCCATCAGTGGGACCGGGACTGCGGTTTTCGAGCAGTACTTC. Translated, it gives CAISGTGTAVFEQYF.

This clonotype was observed a handful of times. The chain is built from TRBV18 and TRBJ2-7; D remains ambiguous. From germline, CDR1 is KGHSH and CDR2 LQKENI. V lost 3 bases to trimming and J lost 5 bases, with 17 bases between them. CDR3 size: 15 residues. The CDR3 sequence is CASSPTHQPQDEQYF. CDR3 in DNA: TGTGCCAGCTCACCCACCCACCAGCCCCAAGACGAGCAGTACTTC.

The CDR3 DNA reads as TGTGCCAGCAGCCACTTGGCGGGCCCTATCAATGAGCAGTTCTTC. Amino acid sequence: CASSHLAGPINEQFF. This chain connects TRBV7-9 to TRBJ2-1; D may be TRBD2 (5 bases). Germline loops: CDR1 SEHNR, CDR2 FQNEAQ (reference sequence). The V gene lost 5 bases and the J gene lost 6 bases, with 17 bases spanning the gap. The CDR3 loop spans 15 amino acids.

J is TRBJ1-6 and V is TRBV29-1; D gene ambiguous. The CDR3 runs to 15 residues. CDR1 and CDR2 (germline): SQVTM, ANQGSEA. Trimming left V 1 base short and J 5 bases short, with 12 bases between. Written as DNA, the CDR3 is TGCAGCGTTGAAGTAGGAGGCTTGAATAATTCACCCCTCCACTTT. This gives the protein CSVEVGGLNNSPLHF.

Only a few counts were recorded for this clonotype. The rearrangement joins TRBV4-2 to TRBJ1-1; TRBD1 matches 8 bases. The V gene's germline CDR1 is LGHNA and CDR2 YNFKEQ. CDR3 size: 16 residues. V lost 4 bases, J lost 3 bases, and 10 bases stayed unmatched. The CDR3 region is CASSPVTGTGDTEAFF. The DNA of the CDR3 is TGTGCCAGCAGCCCCGTGACCGGGACAGGAGACACTGAAGCTTTCTTT.

Many counts were recorded for this clonotype. This chain connects TRBV29-1 to TRBJ2-7, with 8 bases identical to TRBD1. Trimming cost V 3 bases and J 0 bases; bases outside gene matches: 1. Germline V gene sequence: CDR1 SQVTM, CDR2 ANQGSEA. There are 13 residues in the CDR3. CDR3 nucleotides: TGCAGCGTTGAGACAGGGGACTCCTACGAGCAGTACTTC. Amino acids: CSVETGDSYEQYF.

V usage is TRBV12-3 or TRBV12-4 and J usage is TRBJ1-5; D ambiguous. V dropped 6 bases and J dropped 2 bases, with 11 bases sitting between them. This CDR3 region has 14 residues. The CDR3 bases are TGTGCCAGCAGCCCCCAGCGGGGCAATCAGCCCCAGCATTTT. The encoded protein is CASSPQRGNQPQHF.

This sequence joins TRBV13 and TRBJ1-6, with D tentatively TRBD1 (6 bases). V lost 4 bases, J lost 10 bases, and 17 bases lay in between. The CDR3 covers 15 residues. Germline V gene sequence: CDR1 PRHDT, CDR2 FYEKMQ (reference sequence). The CDR3 spells CASSSDRRSGSPLHF. The DNA of the CDR3 is TGTGCCAGCAGCTCGGACAGACGAAGTGGGTCACCCCTCCACTTT.

The chain links TRBV7-7 to TRBJ2-3, with TRBD1 as a possible D gene (6 bases). This CDR3 is 15 amino acids long. Germline V gives CDR1 SSHAT, CDR2 FNYEAQ (reference sequence). V was trimmed by 2 bases and J by 4 bases, leaving 13 bases between them. Here the CDR3 reads CASSLQGLPSDTQYF. CDR3 sequence (DNA): TGTGCCAGCAGCTTACAGGGGCTCCCCTCAGATACGCAGTATTTT. The entire variable domain, with the rest obtained from reference TRBV7-7 and TRBJ2-3, is as follows: GAGVSQSPRYKVTKRGQDVTLRCDPISSHATLYWYQQALGQGPEFLTYFNYEAQPDKSGLPSDRFSAERPEGSISTLTIQRTEQRDSAMYRCASSLQGLPSDTQYFGPGTRLTVL.